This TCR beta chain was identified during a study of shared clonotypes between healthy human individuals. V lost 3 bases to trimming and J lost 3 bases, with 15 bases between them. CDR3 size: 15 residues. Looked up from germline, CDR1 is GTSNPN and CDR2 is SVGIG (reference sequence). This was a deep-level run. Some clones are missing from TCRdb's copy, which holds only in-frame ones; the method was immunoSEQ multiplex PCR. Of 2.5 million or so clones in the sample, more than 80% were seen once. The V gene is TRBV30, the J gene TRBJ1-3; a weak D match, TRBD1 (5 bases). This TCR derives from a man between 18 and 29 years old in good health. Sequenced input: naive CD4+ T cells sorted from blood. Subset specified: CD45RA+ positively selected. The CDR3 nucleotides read TGTGCCTGGAGACTACGCGGGACTTATGGAAACACCATATATTTT. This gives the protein CAWRLRGTYGNTIYF.